The text below deals with one T cell receptor (beta chain). Antigen unknown. Germline values: CDR1 MNHEY, CDR2 SMNVEV (reference sequence). V was clipped by 6 bases and J by 3 bases; unmatched bases: 3. CDR3 length: 13 amino acids. This sample was included in a study of T cell responses to AZD1222 COVID-19 vaccine. Study results and limitations: Close to half of all spike-specific TCRs reportedly target regions of the variants that are unmutated. Baseline seropositivity characterized only a handful of AZD1222 recipients. Vaccine-associated CD4 TCRs ranged over spike, dominating at 160-218 and 743-854.

The table came from immunoSEQ multiplex PCR; TCRdb's copy has only in-frame clones and leaves some out. The sample comprises approximately 190,000 clones, approximately 92% of which are singletons, and 1% to 1.5% rests with the top ten. The V gene is TRBV27, the J gene TRBJ2-7; 9 bases agree with TRBD1. The sample here was peripheral blood, taken on day 0 of AZD1222 vaccination. The source of this sequence is an adult in good health. As DNA, the CDR3 is TGTGCCAGCAGCCTGGACAGGGGCTACGAGCAGTACTTC. Encoded protein: CASSLDRGYEQYF.